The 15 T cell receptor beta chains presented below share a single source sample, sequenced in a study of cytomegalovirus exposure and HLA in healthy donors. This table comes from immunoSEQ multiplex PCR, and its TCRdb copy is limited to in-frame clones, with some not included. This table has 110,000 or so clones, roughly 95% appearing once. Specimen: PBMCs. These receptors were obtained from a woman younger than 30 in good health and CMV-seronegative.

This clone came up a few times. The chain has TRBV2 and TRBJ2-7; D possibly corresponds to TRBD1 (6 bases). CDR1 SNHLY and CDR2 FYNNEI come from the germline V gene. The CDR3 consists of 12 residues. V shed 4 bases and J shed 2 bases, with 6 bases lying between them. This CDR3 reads CASSGDTYEQYF. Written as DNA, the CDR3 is TGTGCCAGCAGTGGGGACACCTACGAGCAGTACTTC.

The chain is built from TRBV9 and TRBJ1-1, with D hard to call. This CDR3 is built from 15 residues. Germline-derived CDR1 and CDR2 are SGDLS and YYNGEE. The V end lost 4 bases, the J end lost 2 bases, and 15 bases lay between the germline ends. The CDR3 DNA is TGTGCCAGCAGCAATGGTATGGGTAGCAACACTGAAGCTTTCTTT. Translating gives CASSNGMGSNTEAFF.

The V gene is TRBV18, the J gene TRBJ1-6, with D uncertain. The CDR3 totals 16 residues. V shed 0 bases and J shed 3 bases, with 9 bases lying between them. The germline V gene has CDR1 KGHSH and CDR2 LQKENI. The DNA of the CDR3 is TGTGCCAGCTCACCACCGGGAGCAGGCTATAATTCACCCCTCCACTTT. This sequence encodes CASSPPGAGYNSPLHF.

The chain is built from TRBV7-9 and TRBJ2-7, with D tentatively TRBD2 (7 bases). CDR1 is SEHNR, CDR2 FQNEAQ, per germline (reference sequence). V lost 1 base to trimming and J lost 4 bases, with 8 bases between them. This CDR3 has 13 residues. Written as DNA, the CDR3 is TGTGCCAGCAGCTTAGAGGGGGGGTACGAGCAGTACTTC. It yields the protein CASSLEGGYEQYF.

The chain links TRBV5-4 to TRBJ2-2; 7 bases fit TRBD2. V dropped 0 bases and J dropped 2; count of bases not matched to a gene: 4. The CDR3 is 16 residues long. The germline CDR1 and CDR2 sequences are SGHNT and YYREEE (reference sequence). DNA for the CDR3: TGTGCCAGCAGCTTGGAACGGGGGGATAACACCGGGGAGCTGTTTTTT. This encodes CASSLERGDNTGELFF. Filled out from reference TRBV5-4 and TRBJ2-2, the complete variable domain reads ETGVTQSPTHLIKTRGQQVTLRCSSQSGHNTVSWYQQALGQGPQFIFQYYREEENGRGNFPPRFSGLQFPNYSSELNVNALELDDSALYLCASSLERGDNTGELFFGEGSRLTVL.

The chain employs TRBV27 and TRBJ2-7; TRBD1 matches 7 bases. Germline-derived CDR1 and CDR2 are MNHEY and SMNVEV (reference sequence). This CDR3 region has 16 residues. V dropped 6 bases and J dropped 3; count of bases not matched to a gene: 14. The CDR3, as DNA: TGTGCCAGCAGCCCTGCCGGCCCGACAGGGCGCTACGAGCAGTACTTC. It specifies CASSPAGPTGRYEQYF.

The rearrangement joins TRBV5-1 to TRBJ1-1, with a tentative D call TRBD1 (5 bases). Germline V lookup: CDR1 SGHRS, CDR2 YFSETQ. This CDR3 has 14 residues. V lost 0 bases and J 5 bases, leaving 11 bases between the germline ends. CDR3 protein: CASSLEAGLTEAFF. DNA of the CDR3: TGCGCCAGCAGCTTGGAGGCAGGGTTGACTGAAGCTTTCTTT.

The CDR3 loop is CASSFGQGRGNTEAFF. Here the CDR3 DNA reads TGTGCCAGCAGCTTCGGACAGGGAAGGGGGAACACTGAAGCTTTCTTT. The chain is built from TRBV7-3 and TRBJ1-1; 8 nucleotides align to TRBD1. V lost 3 bases to trimming and J lost 1 base; unmatched junction nucleotides: 7. The CDR3 is 16 amino acids. Germline V CDR1 and CDR2: SGHTA, FQGTGA.

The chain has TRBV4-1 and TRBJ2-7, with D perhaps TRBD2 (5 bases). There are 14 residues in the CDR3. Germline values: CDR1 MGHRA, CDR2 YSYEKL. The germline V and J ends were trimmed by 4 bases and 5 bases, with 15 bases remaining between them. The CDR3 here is CASSPDGIYDEQYF. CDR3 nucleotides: TGCGCCAGCAGCCCCGACGGGATCTATGACGAGCAGTACTTC.

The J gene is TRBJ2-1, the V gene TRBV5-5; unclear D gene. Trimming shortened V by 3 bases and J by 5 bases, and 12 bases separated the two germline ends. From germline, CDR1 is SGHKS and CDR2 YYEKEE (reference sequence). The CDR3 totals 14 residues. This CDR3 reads CASSSPTSNNEQFF. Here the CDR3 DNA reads TGTGCCAGCAGCTCCCCAACTTCGAACAATGAGCAGTTCTTC.

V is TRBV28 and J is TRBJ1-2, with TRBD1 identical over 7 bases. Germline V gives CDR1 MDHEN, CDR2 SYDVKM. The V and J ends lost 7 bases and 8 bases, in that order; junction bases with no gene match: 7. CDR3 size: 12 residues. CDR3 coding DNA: TGTGCCAGCACCCGACAGGGATGGGGCTACACCTTC. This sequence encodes CASTRQGWGYTF.

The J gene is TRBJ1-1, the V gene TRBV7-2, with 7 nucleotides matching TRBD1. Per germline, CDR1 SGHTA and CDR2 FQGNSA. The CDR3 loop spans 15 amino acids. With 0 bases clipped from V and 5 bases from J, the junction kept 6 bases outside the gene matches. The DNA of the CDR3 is TGTGCCAGCAGCTTAGCGAGTAGGGGGCAAACTGAAGCTTTCTTT. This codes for CASSLASRGQTEAFF. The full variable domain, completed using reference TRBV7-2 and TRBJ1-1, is GAGVSQSPSNKVTEKGKDVELRCDPISGHTALYWYRQSLGQGLEFLIYFQGNSAPDKSGLPSDRFSAERTGGSVSTLTIQRTQQEDSAVYLCASSLASRGQTEAFFGQGTRLTVV.

The CDR3 DNA follows: TGTGCCAGCGCTAAAAGCTCCTACAATGAGCAGTTCTTC. It translates to CASAKSSYNEQFF. The rearrangement uses TRBV27 and TRBJ2-1; D unclear. The germline gives CDR1 MNHEY, CDR2 SMNVEV (reference sequence). The CDR3 extends over 13 amino acids. The germline V and J ends were trimmed by 8 bases and 0 bases, with 8 bases remaining between them.

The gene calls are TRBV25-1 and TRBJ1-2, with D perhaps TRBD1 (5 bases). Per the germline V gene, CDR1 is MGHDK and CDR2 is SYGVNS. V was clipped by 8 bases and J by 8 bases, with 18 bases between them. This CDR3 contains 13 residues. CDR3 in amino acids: CASADPGVRGYTF. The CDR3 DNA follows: TGTGCCAGCGCGGACCCGGGGGTACGGGGCTACACCTTC.

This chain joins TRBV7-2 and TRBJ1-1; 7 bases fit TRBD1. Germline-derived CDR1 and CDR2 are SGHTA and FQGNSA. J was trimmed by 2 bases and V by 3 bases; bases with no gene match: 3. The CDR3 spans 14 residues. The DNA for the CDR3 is TGTGCCAGCAGCTTGACAGGGCCAAACACTGAAGCTTTCTTT. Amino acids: CASSLTGPNTEAFF.